A single T cell receptor (beta chain) is shown here with its context. The entry originates in a study of T cell changes during pregnancy in multiple sclerosis. The ends were cut back, 1 base at V and 6 bases at J, with 9 bases in the middle. The CDR3 has 13 amino acids. The germline gives CDR1 SEHNR, CDR2 FQNEAQ (reference sequence). Measured with immunoSEQ multiplex PCR; TCRdb has only the in-frame clones, and not every one. The sample lists 58,000 or so clones; approximately 90% were seen once. The chain carries TRBV7-9 and TRBJ1-2; no firm D call. The material was peripheral blood, obtained in the first trimester of pregnancy. The receptor was derived from a female donor with multiple sclerosis, enrolled in a pregnancy study. CDR3 loop: CASSLGIGHGYTF. The CDR3 nucleotides read TGTGCCAGCAGCTTAGGTATTGGGCATGGCTACACCTTC.